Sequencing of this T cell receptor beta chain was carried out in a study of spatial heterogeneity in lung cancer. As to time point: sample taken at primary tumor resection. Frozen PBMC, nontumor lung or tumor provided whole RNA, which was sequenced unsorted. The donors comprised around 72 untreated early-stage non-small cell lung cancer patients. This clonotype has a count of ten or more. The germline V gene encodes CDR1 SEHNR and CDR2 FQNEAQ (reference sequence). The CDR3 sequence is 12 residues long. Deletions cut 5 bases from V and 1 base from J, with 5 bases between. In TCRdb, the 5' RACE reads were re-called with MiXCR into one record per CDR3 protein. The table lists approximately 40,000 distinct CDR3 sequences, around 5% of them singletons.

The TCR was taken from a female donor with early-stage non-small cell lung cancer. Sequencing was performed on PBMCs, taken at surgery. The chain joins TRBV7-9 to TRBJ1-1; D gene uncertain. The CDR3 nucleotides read TGTGCCAGCAGCCACTGGAACACTGAAGCTTTCTTT. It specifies CASSHWNTEAFF.